Listed here are 31 T cell receptor beta chains from one sample, sequenced in a study of response to subunit inactivated influenza vaccine. TCRdb called the RT-PCR reads again in MiXCR, with one record for every CDR3 protein. The sample has a few hundred thousand distinct CDR3 sequences, 21% seen once; the top ten hold roughly 10%. The source material was PBMCs from blood, sampled approximately 22 months after vaccination. These receptors originate from a man between 50 and 75 years old who received an inactivated influenza vaccine.

The chain joins TRBV5-1 to TRBJ1-5, with unresolved D. From germline, CDR1 is SGHRS and CDR2 YFSETQ. Trimming took off 5 bases at V and 3 bases at J, with 9 bases between the two ends. This CDR3 spans 13 amino acids. The CDR3 DNA is TGCGCCAGCAGGGAGGGCGACAATCAGCCCCAGCATTTT. Translated, it gives CASREGDNQPQHF.

V gene TRBV5-1 combines with J gene TRBJ2-5; 13 nucleotides line up with TRBD2. Germline values: CDR1 SGHRS, CDR2 YFSETQ. Trimming removed 4 bases from V and 4 bases from J; junction bases left unmatched: 7. The CDR3 runs to 16 residues. Written as DNA, the CDR3 is TGCGCCAGCAGCGGGACCGGACTAGCGGGAGCAGAGACCCAGTACTTC. Encoded protein: CASSGTGLAGAETQYF.

The chain is built from TRBV4-1 and TRBJ1-2; D unresolved. The germline gives CDR1 MGHRA, CDR2 YSYEKL. This CDR3 is built from 12 residues. Trimming stripped 0 bases from V and 8 bases from J, with 7 bases between. The DNA for the CDR3 is TGCGCCAGCAGCCAAGATCGGCTAGGCTACACCTTC. Translation: CASSQDRLGYTF.

The rearrangement uses TRBV3-1 and TRBJ2-2, with D maybe TRBD1 (6 bases). V was clipped by 3 bases and J by 2 bases, with 13 bases between them. CDR3 length equals 16 residues. In germline, CDR1 is LGHDT, CDR2 YNNKEL (reference sequence). The CDR3 nucleotides read TGTGCCAGCAGCCAGAATACCGGGACAAACACCGGGGAGCTGTTTTTT. It specifies CASSQNTGTNTGELFF.

The genes are TRBV5-1 and TRBJ2-1; a weak D match, TRBD2 (6 bases). CDR1 and CDR2 from the germline V gene are SGHRS and YFSETQ. This CDR3 has 15 residues. V was pared by 5 bases and J by 5 bases, with 17 bases between. The CDR3 nucleotides are TGCGCCAGCAGTTTCCGGGTAGCGGAAAACAATGAGCAGTTCTTC. Its translation is CASSFRVAENNEQFF.

The DNA for the CDR3 is TGTGCCATCACCCCTACCAGCTCCTACGAGCAGTACTTC. It codes for CAITPTSSYEQYF. V gene TRBV10-3 combines with J gene TRBJ2-7; no firm D call. Looked up from germline, CDR1 is ENHRY and CDR2 is SYGVKD. Between the trimmed V and J ends, which lost 7 bases and 0 bases, there was a span of 10 bases. The CDR3 runs 13 residues.

This clonotype was detected only a few times. The chain couples TRBV6-2 or TRBV6-3 to TRBJ2-7, with 9 bases that match TRBD1. The V and J ends lost 6 bases and 2 bases, in that order; junction bases with no gene match: 5. The CDR3 length is 14 residues. Germline loops: CDR1 MNHEY, CDR2 SVGEGT. The CDR3, as DNA: TGTGCCAGCAGCATGGACAGGGGAACCTACGAGCAGTACTTC. Its protein is CASSMDRGTYEQYF.

This clonotype was counted a few times. This chain connects TRBV2 to TRBJ2-3, with TRBD2 matching over 7 bases. Germline CDR1 reads SNHLY; CDR2 reads FYNNEI. The length of the CDR3 is 14 residues. V shed 3 bases, J shed 4 bases, and the junction held 4 bases outside the gene matches. CDR3 sequence: CASSDSGGSDTQYF. The CDR3 coding sequence is TGTGCCAGCAGTGACTCGGGGGGTTCAGATACGCAGTATTTT. Full variable domain (missing parts from reference TRBV2 and TRBJ2-3): EPEVTQTPSHQVTQMGQEVILRCVPISNHLYFYWYRQILGQKVEFLVSFYNNEISEKSEIFDDQFSVERPDGSNFTLKIRSTKLEDSAMYFCASSDSGGSDTQYFGPGTRLTVL.

The rearrangement uses TRBV4-2 and TRBJ2-7, with 11 bases matching TRBD1. With V trimmed by 4 bases and J by 5 bases, 4 bases remained unmatched. The CDR3 sequence is 14 residues long. Germline V CDR1 and CDR2: LGHNA, YNFKEQ. CDR3 sequence reads: CASSLSGQGDEQYF. Here the CDR3 DNA reads TGTGCCAGCAGCCTCTCGGGACAGGGGGACGAGCAGTACTTC.

About this clonotype: A single base separates this from a much larger clone, so it may be a read error. This rearrangement joins TRBV5-1 to TRBJ2-7; the match to TRBD2 covers 8 bases. Germline V gives CDR1 SGHRS, CDR2 YFSETQ. This CDR3 spans 15 amino acids. The J segment lost 6 bases and the V segment lost 4 bases, leaving 12 bases of the junction unmatched. The CDR3 region is CASSPGLAVDLEQYV. DNA for the CDR3: TGCGCCAGCAGCCCAGGACTAGCCGTCGACCTCGAGCAGTACGTC.

There are many counts of this clonotype. This chain uses TRBV4-3 with TRBJ1-1; D call uncertain. V lost 0 bases and J 0 bases, leaving 5 bases between the germline ends. Germline values: CDR1 LGHNA, CDR2 YSLEER. The CDR3 contains 14 residues. The chain's CDR3 is CASSQDGLNTEAFF. CDR3 DNA sequence: TGCGCCAGCAGCCAAGATGGATTGAACACTGAAGCTTTCTTT.

V and J are TRBV4-3 and TRBJ1-2; maybe TRBD1 (5 bases). The V end was cut by 0 bases, the J end by 0 bases, with 8 bases between. The CDR3 is 15 residues long. CDR1 LGHNA and CDR2 YSLEER come from the germline V gene. The CDR3 loop reads CASSQDTRANYGYTF. As DNA, the CDR3 is TGCGCCAGCAGCCAAGATACCAGGGCTAACTATGGCTACACCTTC.

J is TRBJ2-5 and V is TRBV5-1; D is uncertain. There are 15 residues in the CDR3. Looked up from germline, CDR1 is SGHRS and CDR2 is YFSETQ. V lost 0 bases and J 2 bases, leaving 11 bases between the germline ends. The CDR3 sequence: CASSLARKIQETQYF. CDR3 bases: TGCGCCAGCAGCTTGGCCAGGAAAATTCAAGAGACCCAGTACTTC. Full variable domain (remainder filled in from reference TRBV5-1 and TRBJ2-5): KAGVTQTPRYLIKTRGQQVTLSCSPISGHRSVSWYQQTPGQGLQFLFEYFSETQRNKGNFPGRFSGRQFSNSRSEMNVSTLELGDSALYLCASSLARKIQETQYFGPGTRLLVL.

The chain uses TRBV20-1 and TRBJ2-7; D tentatively reads TRBD1 or TRBD2 (5 bases each). CDR1 DFQATT and CDR2 SNEGSKA come from the germline V gene (reference sequence). With 1 base removed from V and 5 bases from J, the gap between germline ends came to 18 bases. This CDR3 has 15 residues. The CDR3 region has the DNA TGCAGTGCTAGAGCCCCGGGGCTAGTCAAGAACGAGCAGTACTTC. The encoded protein is CSARAPGLVKNEQYF.

This chain connects TRBV4-3 to TRBJ2-2; 8 bases align to TRBD1. The V segment lost 2 bases and the J segment 3 bases; nucleotides outside the gene matches: 8. Germline CDR1 and CDR2: LGHNA and YSLEER. The CDR3 spans 17 residues. DNA of the CDR3: TGCGCCAGCAGCCAACGGGACAGGCTATTGGACACCGGGGAGCTGTTTTTT. It specifies CASSQRDRLLDTGELFF.

Written as DNA, the CDR3 is TGTGCCAGCAGCTTAGCCGGGACTAGTCTCTACGAGCAGTACTTC. Translated: CASSLAGTSLYEQYF. The chain couples TRBV7-9 to TRBJ2-7, with TRBD2 matching 8 bases. This CDR3 comprises 15 residues. V was clipped by 0 bases and J by 3 bases; unmatched bases: 4. Per germline, CDR1 SEHNR and CDR2 FQNEAQ (reference sequence). Full variable domain (outside the CDR3, taken from reference TRBV7-9 and TRBJ2-7): DTGVSQNPRHKITKRGQNVTFRCDPISEHNRLYWYRQTLGQGPEFLTYFQNEAQLEKSRLLSDRFSAERPKGSFSTLEIQRTEQGDSAMYLCASSLAGTSLYEQYFGPGTRLTVT.

The gene calls are TRBV12-3 or TRBV12-4 and TRBJ2-3; perhaps TRBD1 as D (7 bases). The CDR3 totals 13 residues. V was clipped by 6 bases and J by 6 bases, with 13 bases between them. CDR3 loop: CASRLPGGDTQYF. The CDR3 DNA sequence: TGTGCCAGCAGACTCCCAGGGGGGGATACGCAGTATTTT.

This chain uses TRBV20-1 with TRBJ2-2; D might be TRBD2 (5 bases). The CDR3 has 14 residues. Trimming stripped 3 bases from V and 6 bases from J, with 14 bases between. Germline CDR1 DFQATT, CDR2 SNEGSKA (reference sequence). Here the CDR3 reads CSARAPREAGELFF. CDR3 in DNA: TGCAGTGCTAGGGCCCCCCGGGAAGCCGGGGAGCTGTTTTTT.

A few counts support this clonotype. The chain recombines TRBV11-1 with TRBJ2-7, with TRBD2 matching over 14 bases. This CDR3 has 15 residues. V was pared by 5 bases and J by 5 bases, with 5 bases of the junction left unmatched. CDR1 is SGHAT and CDR2 is FQDESV in the germline V gene (reference sequence). CDR3 in amino acids: CASSTGTSGRHEQYF. The CDR3 bases are TGTGCCAGCAGCACCGGGACTAGCGGGAGACACGAGCAGTACTTC.

A few counts support this clonotype. The rearrangement links TRBV10-3 to TRBJ2-5; either TRBD1 or TRBD2 may fit D (5 bases each). V gave up 3 bases and J gave up 4 bases, with 9 bases separating them. The CDR3 is made up of 13 amino acids. The germline V gene has CDR1 ENHRY and CDR2 SYGVKD. This CDR3 is CAISDPGRETQYF. Written as DNA, the CDR3 is TGTGCCATCAGTGATCCGGGGCGAGAGACCCAGTACTTC.

The CDR3 loop is CASSSYQGHEQYF. The CDR3 DNA is TGTGCCAGTAGTTCTTACCAAGGACACGAGCAGTACTTC. The chain links TRBV19 to TRBJ2-7; D uncertain. The germline gives CDR1 LNHDA, CDR2 SQIVND (reference sequence). CDR3 length: 13 amino acids. V gave up 5 bases and J gave up 5 bases, with 13 bases separating them.

The genes are TRBV7-2 and TRBJ2-7; 8 nucleotides align to TRBD1. The CDR3 extends over 14 amino acids. The germline gives CDR1 SGHTA, CDR2 FQGNSA. Trimming cost V 7 bases and J 3 bases; bases outside gene matches: 8. This CDR3 is CASTSDRGLYEQYF. In nucleotides, the CDR3 is TGTGCCAGCACATCTGACAGGGGACTCTACGAGCAGTACTTC.

The rearrangement joins TRBV5-4 to TRBJ1-1; D gene unclear. CDR1 and CDR2 (germline): SGHNT, YYREEE (reference sequence). This CDR3 region has 16 residues. Trimming shortened V by 0 bases and J by 1 base, and 13 bases separated the two germline ends. The CDR3 spells CASSLEVPPRNTEAFF. The DNA for the CDR3 is TGTGCCAGCAGCTTGGAAGTACCTCCAAGGAACACTGAAGCTTTCTTT. The full variable domain, rest sourced from reference TRBV5-4 and TRBJ1-1, is ETGVTQSPTHLIKTRGQQVTLRCSSQSGHNTVSWYQQALGQGPQFIFQYYREEENGRGNFPPRFSGLQFPNYSSELNVNALELDDSALYLCASSLEVPPRNTEAFFGQGTRLTVV.

The chain couples TRBV5-4 to TRBJ2-1, with TRBD2 matching 9 bases. This CDR3 has 15 amino acids. V lost 1 base and J lost 7; bases outside the gene matches: 6. The germline V gene encodes CDR1 SGHNT and CDR2 YYREEE (reference sequence). Here the CDR3 DNA reads TGTGCCAGCAGCTTGTATAGCGGGAGAGCGAATGAGCAGTTCTTC. Its translation is CASSLYSGRANEQFF.

The chain uses TRBV5-1 and TRBJ2-1; possibly TRBD1 or TRBD2 for D (5 bases each). The CDR3 length is 13 residues. CDR1 and CDR2 (germline): SGHRS, YFSETQ. Trimming took 4 bases from V and 10 from J, leaving 15 bases between them. The chain's CDR3 is CASSGGAEGEQFF. In DNA, the CDR3 is TGCGCCAGCAGCGGGGGTGCCGAAGGCGAGCAGTTCTTC.

The table lists this clonotype with many counts. This chain joins TRBV28 and TRBJ1-2, with D possibly TRBD1 on 6 matching bases. Germline CDR1 and CDR2: MDHEN and SYDVKM. V lost 6 bases and J lost 1, with 18 bases in between. The CDR3 is made up of 16 amino acids. The CDR3 reads CASSPQGAPFNYGYTF. The CDR3 nucleotides read TGTGCCAGCAGCCCACAGGGAGCCCCCTTTAACTATGGCTACACCTTC.

The rearrangement uses TRBV12-3 or TRBV12-4 and TRBJ1-5; tentatively, D is TRBD1 (6 bases). The CDR3 covers 14 residues. The V end lost 3 bases, the J end lost 2 bases, and 8 bases lay between the germline ends. Here the CDR3 reads CASSFEGGNQPQHF. CDR3 in DNA: TGTGCCAGCAGTTTTGAGGGGGGCAATCAGCCCCAGCATTTT.

The V gene is TRBV4-3, the J gene TRBJ2-2; 10 nucleotides line up with TRBD2. Germline assignment: CDR1 LGHNA and CDR2 YSLEER. The CDR3 contains 16 residues. Unmatched junction bases numbered 9, after V lost 4 bases and J lost 7 bases. CDR3 in DNA: TGCGCCAGCAGCCGAGAAGCGGGGGGGCTCGACGGGGAGCTGTTTTTT. Translated, it gives CASSREAGGLDGELFF.

The V and J genes are TRBV5-1 and TRBJ2-1; 9 positions match TRBD1. The CDR3 runs to 18 residues. V gave up 5 bases and J gave up 1 base; unmatched junction bases: 13. Germline V gene lookup returns CDR1 SGHRS and CDR2 YFSETQ. CDR3 sequence reads: CASRYPPGQGSSYNEQFF. The CDR3 coding sequence is TGCGCCAGCAGATACCCACCGGGACAGGGCAGTTCCTACAATGAGCAGTTCTTC.

Concerning this clonotype: Compared with germline, one end of the junction differs, possibly owing to a read error. J is TRBJ1-1 and V is TRBV20-1, with D possibly matching TRBD1 (6 bases). CDR1 and CDR2 from the germline V gene are DFQATT and SNEGSKA (reference sequence). CDR3 length: 13 amino acids. The CDR3 region has the DNA TGCGGTGCACCGGGACAACGGAACACTGAAGCTTTCTTT. Amino acid sequence: CGAPGQRNTEAFF.

This sequence joins TRBV28 and TRBJ1-5; 8 bases map to TRBD1. CDR3 length: 16 amino acids. The V segment lost 2 bases and the J segment 1 base; nucleotides outside the gene matches: 4. From germline, CDR1 is MDHEN and CDR2 SYDVKM. The CDR3 protein is CASSLPGGGSNQPQHF. As DNA, the CDR3 is TGTGCCAGCAGTTTACCAGGGGGCGGCAGCAATCAGCCCCAGCATTTT.